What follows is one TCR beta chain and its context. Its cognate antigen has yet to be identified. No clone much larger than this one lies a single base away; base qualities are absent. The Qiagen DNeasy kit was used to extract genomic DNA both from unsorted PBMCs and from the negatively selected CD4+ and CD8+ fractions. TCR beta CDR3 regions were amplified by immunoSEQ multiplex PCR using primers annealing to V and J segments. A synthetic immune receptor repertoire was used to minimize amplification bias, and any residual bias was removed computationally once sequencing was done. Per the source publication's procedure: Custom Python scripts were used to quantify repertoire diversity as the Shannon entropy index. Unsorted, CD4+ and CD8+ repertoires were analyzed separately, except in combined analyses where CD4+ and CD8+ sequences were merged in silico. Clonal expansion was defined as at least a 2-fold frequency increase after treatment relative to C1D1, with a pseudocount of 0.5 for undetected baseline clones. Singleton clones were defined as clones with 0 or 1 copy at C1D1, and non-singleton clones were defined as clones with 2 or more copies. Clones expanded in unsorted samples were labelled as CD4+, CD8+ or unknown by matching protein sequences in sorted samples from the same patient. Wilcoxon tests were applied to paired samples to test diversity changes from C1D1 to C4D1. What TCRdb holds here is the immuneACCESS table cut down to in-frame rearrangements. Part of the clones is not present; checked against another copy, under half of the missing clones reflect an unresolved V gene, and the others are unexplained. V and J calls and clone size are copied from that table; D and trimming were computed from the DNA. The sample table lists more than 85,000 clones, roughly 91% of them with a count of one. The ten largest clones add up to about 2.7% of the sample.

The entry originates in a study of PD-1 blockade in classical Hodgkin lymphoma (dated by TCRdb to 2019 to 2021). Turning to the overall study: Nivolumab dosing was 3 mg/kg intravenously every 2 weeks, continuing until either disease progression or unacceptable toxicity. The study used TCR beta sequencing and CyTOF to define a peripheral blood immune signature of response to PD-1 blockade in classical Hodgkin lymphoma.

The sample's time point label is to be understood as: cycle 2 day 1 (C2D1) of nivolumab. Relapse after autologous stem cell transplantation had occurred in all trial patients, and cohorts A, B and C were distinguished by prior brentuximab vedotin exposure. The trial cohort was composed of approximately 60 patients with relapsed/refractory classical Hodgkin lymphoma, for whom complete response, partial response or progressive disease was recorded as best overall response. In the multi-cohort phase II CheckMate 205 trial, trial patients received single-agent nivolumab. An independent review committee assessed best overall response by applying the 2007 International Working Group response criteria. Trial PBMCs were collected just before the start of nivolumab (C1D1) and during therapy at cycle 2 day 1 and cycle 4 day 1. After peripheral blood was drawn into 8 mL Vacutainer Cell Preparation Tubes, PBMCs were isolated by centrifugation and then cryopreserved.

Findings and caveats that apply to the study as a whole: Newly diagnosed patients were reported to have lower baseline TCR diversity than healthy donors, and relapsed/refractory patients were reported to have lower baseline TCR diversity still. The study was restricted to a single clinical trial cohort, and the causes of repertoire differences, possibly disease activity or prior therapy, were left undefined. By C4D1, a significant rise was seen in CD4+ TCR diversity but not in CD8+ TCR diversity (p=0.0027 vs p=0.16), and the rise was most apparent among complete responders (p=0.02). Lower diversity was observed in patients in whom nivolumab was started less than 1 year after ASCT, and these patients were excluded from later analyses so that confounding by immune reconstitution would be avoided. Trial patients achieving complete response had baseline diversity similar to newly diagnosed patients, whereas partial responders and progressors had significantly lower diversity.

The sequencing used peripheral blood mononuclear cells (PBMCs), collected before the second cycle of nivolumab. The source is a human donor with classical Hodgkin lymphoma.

The nucleotides read TGTGCCAGCAGTGACTTAGGCTCTCCCAATGAGCAGTTCTTC. Its protein product is CASSDLGSPNEQFF. Recombination joined TRBV6-4 with TRBJ2-1; the D gene cannot be named for sure. V lost 1 base and J lost 6 bases; the stretch between them is 10 bases long. Taken from the germline V gene, the CDR1 and CDR2 loops are MRHNA and SNTAGT. The CDR3 sequence holds 14 residues, the cysteine and phenylalanine included. The DNA shown is the 42-base CDR3, in frame from base 1.